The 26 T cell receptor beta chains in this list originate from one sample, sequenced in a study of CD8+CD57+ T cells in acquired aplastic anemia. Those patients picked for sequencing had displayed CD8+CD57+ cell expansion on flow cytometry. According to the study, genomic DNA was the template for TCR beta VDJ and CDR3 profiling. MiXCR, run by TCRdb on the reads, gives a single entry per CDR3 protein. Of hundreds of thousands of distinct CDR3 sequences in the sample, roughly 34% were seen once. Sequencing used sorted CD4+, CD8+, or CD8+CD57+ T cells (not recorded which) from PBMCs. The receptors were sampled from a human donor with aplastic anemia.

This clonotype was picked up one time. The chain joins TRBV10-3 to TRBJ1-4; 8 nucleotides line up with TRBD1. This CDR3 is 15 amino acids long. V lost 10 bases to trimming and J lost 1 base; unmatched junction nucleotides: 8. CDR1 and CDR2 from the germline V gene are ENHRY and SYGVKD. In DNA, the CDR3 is TGTGCCACCAAAACCGGACAGGGAACTAATGAAAAACTGTTTTTT. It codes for CATKTGQGTNEKLFF.

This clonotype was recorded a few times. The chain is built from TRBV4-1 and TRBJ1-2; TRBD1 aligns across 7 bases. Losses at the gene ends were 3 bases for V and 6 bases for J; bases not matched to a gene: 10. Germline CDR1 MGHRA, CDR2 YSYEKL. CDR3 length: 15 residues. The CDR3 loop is CASSHRTGNWDGYTF. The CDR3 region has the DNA TGCGCCAGCAGCCATCGGACAGGAAATTGGGATGGCTACACCTTC.

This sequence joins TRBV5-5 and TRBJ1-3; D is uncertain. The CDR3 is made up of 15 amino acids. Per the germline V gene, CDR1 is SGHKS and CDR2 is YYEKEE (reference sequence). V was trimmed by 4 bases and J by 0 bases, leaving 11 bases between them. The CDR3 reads CASSVVQSSGNTIYF. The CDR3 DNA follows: TGTGCCAGCAGCGTTGTGCAGAGCTCTGGAAACACCATATATTTT.

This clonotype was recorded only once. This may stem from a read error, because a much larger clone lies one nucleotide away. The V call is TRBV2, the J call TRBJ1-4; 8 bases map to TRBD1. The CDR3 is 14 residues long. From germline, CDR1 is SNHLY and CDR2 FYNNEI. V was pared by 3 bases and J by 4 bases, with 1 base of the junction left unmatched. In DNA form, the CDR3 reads TGTGCCAGCAGTGAGACAGGGGTTAATGAAAAACTGTTTTTT. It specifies CASSETGVNEKLFF.

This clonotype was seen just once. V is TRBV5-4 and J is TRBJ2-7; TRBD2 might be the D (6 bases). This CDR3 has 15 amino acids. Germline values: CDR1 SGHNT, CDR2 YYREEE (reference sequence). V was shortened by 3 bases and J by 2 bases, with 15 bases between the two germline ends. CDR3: CASSSRGLTTYEQYF. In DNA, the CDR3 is TGTGCCAGCAGCTCGAGGGGACTTACGACCTACGAGCAGTACTTC.

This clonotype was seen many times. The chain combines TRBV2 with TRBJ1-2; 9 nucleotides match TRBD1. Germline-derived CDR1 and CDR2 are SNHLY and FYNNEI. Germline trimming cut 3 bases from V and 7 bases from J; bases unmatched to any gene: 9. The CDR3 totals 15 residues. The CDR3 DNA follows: TGTGCCAGCAGTGAGGGGACAGGGTCAGCGAGTGGCTACACCTTC. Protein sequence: CASSEGTGSASGYTF.

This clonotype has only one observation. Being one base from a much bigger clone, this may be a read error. CDR3 residues: CASSNRDRVAYNSPLYF. In DNA form, the CDR3 reads TGTGCCAGCAGCAACCGGGACAGGGTTGCCTATAATTCACCCCTCTACTTT. The chain employs TRBV11-2 and TRBJ1-6, with 9 positions matching TRBD1. The CDR3 is 17 residues long. Germline CDR1 reads SGHAT; CDR2 reads FQNNGV. The whole variable domain, remainder taken from reference TRBV11-2 and TRBJ1-6, is EAGVAQSPRYKIIEKRQSVAFWCNPISGHATLYWYQQILGQGPKLLIQFQNNGVVDDSQLPKDRFSAERLKGVDSTLKIQPAKLEDSAVYLCASSNRDRVAYNSPLYFGNGTRLTVT.

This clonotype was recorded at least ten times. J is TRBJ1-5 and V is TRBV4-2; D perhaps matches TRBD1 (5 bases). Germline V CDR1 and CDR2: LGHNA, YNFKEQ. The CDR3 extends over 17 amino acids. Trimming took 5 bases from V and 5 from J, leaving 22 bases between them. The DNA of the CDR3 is TGTGCCAGCAGCGGCGGTAGGGGCGACACAGCACATCAGCCCCAGCATTTT. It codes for CASSGGRGDTAHQPQHF.

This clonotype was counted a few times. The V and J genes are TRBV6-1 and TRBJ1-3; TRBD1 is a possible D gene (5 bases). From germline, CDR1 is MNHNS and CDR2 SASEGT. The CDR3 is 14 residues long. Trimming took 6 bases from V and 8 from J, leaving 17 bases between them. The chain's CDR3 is CASRESTASDTIYF. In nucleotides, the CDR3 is TGTGCCAGCAGGGAGTCGACAGCGTCGGACACCATATATTTT.

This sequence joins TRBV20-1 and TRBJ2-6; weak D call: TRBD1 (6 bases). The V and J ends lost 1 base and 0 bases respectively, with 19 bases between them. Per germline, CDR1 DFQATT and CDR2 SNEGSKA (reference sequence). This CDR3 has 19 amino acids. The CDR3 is CSARVAGTSGDSGANVLTF. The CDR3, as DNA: TGCAGTGCTAGAGTAGCCGGGACATCAGGGGACTCTGGGGCCAACGTCCTGACTTTC.

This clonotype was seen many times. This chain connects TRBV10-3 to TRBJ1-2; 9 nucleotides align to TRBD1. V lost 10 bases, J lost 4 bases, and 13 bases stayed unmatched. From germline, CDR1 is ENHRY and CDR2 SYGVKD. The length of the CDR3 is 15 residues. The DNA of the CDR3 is TGTGCCAGTAGGGACAGGGCCCGTAGCCTCTATGGCTACACCTTC. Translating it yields CASRDRARSLYGYTF.

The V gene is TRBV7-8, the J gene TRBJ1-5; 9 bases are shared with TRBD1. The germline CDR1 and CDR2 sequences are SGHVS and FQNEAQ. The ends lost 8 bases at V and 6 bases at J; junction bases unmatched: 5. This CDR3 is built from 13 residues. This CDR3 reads CASSTGGRQPQHF. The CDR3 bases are TGTGCCAGCTCCACAGGGGGCCGTCAGCCCCAGCATTTT.

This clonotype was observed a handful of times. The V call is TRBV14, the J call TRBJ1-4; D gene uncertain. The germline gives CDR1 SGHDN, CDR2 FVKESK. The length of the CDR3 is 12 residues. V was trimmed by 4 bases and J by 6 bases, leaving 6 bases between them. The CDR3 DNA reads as TGTGCCAGCAGCCCCGCCGATGAAAAACTGTTTTTT. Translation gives CASSPADEKLFF.

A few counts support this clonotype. The CDR3 DNA reads as TGTGCCTGGAGTGGACAGGAAAAACTGTTTTTT. It codes for CAWSGQEKLFF. The rearrangement uses TRBV30 and TRBJ1-4; a possible D gene is TRBD1 (5 bases). The V end lost 1 base, the J end lost 8 bases, and 5 bases lay between the germline ends. The CDR3 is 11 amino acids. The germline V gene encodes CDR1 GTSNPN and CDR2 SVGIG (reference sequence). The variable domain in full, with the rest retrieved from reference TRBV30 and TRBJ1-4, is SQTIHQWPATLVQPVGSPLSLECTVEGTSNPNLYWYRQAAGRGLQLLFYSVGIGQISSEVPQNLSASRPQDRQFILSSKKLLLSDSGFYLCAWSGQEKLFFGSGTQLSVL.

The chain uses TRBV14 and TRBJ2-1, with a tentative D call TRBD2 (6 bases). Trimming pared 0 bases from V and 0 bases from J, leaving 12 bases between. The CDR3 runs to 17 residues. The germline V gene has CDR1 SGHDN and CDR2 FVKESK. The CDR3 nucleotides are TGTGCCAGCAGCCAAGAGCTACCTAGCGCCTCCTACAATGAGCAGTTCTTC. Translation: CASSQELPSASYNEQFF.

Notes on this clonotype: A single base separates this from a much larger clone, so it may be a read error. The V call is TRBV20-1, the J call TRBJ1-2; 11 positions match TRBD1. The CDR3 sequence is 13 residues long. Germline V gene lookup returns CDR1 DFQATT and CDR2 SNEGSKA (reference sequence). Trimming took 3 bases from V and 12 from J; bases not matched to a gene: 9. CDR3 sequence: CSASSDRGQGHTF. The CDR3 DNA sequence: TGCAGTGCTAGTTCGGACAGGGGGCAAGGCCACACCTTC.

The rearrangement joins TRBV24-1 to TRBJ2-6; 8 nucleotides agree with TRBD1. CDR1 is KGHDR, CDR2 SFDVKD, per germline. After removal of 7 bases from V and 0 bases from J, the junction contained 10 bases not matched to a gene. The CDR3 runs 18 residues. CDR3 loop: CATRVGQGPYSGANVLTF. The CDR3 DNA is TGTGCCACCAGGGTAGGACAGGGACCGTACTCTGGGGCCAACGTCCTGACTTTC.

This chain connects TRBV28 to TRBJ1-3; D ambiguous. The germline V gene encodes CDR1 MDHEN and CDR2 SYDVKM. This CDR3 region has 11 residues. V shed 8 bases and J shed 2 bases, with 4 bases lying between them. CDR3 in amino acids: CASWAGNTIYF. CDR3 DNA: TGTGCCAGCTGGGCTGGAAACACCATATATTTT.

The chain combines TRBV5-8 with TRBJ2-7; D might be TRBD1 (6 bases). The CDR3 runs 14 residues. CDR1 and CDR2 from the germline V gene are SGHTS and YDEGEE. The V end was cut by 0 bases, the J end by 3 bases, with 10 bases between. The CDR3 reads CASSLEQGVYEQYF. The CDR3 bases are TGTGCCAGCAGCTTGGAACAGGGTGTCTACGAGCAGTACTTC.

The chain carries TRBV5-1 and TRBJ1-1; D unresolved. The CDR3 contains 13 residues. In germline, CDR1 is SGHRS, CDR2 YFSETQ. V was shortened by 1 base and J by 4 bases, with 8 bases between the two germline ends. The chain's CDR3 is CASSLSAATEAFF. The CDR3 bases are TGCGCCAGCAGCTTGTCCGCGGCCACTGAAGCTTTCTTT.

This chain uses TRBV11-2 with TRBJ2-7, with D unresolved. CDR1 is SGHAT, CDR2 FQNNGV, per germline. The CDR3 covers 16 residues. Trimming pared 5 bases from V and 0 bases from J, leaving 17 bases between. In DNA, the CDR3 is TGTGCCAGCAGCACGCAAATGACACCAACCTCCTACGAGCAGTACTTC. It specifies CASSTQMTPTSYEQYF.

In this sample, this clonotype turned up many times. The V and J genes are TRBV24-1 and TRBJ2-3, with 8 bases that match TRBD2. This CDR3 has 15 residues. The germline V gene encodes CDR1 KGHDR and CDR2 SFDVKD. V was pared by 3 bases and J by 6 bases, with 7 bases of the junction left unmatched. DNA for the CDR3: TGTGCCACCAGTGATCCAGGGACTAGTACCGATACGCAGTATTTT. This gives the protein CATSDPGTSTDTQYF.

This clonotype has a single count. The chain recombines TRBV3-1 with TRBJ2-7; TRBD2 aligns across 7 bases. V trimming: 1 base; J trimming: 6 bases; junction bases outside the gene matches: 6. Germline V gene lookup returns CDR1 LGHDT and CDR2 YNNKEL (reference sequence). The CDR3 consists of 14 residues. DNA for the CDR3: TGTGCCAGCAGCCAAGTGATGGCGGGAGCCGAGCAGTACTTC. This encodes CASSQVMAGAEQYF.

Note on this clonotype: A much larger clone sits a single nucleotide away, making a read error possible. This chain's CDR3 is CASIPAGIDTYEQYF. In nucleotides, the CDR3 is TGTGCCAGTATTCCAGCGGGAATTGATACCTACGAGCAGTACTTC. The chain joins TRBV19 to TRBJ2-7, with 7 bases aligning to TRBD2. The V segment lost 7 bases and the J segment 2 bases; nucleotides outside the gene matches: 11. Germline CDR1 reads LNHDA; CDR2 reads SQIVND (reference sequence). The CDR3 contains 15 residues.

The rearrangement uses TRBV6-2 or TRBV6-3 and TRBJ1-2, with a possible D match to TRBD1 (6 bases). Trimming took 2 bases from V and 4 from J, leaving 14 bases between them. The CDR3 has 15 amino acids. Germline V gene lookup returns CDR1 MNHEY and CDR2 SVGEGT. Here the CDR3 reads CASSYPGQGIYGYTF. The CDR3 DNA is TGTGCCAGCAGTTACCCCGGGCAGGGGATCTATGGCTACACCTTC.

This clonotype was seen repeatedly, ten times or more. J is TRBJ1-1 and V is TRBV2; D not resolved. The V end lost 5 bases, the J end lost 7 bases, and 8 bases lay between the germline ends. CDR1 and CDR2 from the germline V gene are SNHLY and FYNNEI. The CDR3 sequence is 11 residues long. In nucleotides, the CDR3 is TGTGCCAGCAGTCAATCGTATGAAGCTTTCTTT. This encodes CASSQSYEAFF.